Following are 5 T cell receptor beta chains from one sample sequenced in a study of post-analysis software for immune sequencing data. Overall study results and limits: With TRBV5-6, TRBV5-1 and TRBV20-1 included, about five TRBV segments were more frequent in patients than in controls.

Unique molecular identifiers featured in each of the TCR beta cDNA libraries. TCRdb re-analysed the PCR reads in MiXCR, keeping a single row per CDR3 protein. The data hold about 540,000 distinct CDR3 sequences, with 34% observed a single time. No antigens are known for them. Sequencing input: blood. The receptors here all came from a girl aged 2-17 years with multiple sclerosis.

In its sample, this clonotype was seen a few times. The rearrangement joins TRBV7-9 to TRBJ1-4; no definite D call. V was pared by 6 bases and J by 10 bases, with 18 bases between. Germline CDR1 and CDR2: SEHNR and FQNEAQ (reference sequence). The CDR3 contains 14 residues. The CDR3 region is CASSPPLEARKLFF. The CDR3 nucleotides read TGTGCCAGCAGTCCTCCTTTAGAGGCGCGAAAACTGTTTTTT. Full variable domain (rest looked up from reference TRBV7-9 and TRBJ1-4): DTGVSQNPRHKITKRGQNVTFRCDPISEHNRLYWYRQTLGQGPEFLTYFQNEAQLEKSRLLSDRFSAERPKGSFSTLEIQRTEQGDSAMYLCASSPPLEARKLFFGSGTQLSVL.

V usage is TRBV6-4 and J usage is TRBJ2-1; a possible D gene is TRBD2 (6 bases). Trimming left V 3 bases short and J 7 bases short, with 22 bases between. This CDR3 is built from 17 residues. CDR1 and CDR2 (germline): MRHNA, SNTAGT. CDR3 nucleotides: TGTGCCAGCAGTGATATTGGGAGCGGGCGCCGACCAAATGAGCAGTTCTTC. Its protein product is CASSDIGSGRRPNEQFF.

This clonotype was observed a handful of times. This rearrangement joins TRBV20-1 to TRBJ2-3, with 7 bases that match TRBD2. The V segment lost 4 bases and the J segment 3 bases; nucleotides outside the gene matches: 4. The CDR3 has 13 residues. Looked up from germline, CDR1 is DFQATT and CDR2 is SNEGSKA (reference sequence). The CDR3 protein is CSATLGGTDTQYF. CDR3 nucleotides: TGCAGTGCTACGCTCGGGGGGACAGATACGCAGTATTTT.

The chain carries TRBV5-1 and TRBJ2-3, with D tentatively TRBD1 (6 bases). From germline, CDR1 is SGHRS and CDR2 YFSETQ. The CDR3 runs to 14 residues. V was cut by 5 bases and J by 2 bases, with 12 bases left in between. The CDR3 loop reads CASRPGQNTDTQYF. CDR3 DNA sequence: TGCGCCAGCAGGCCGGGACAAAACACAGATACGCAGTATTTT.

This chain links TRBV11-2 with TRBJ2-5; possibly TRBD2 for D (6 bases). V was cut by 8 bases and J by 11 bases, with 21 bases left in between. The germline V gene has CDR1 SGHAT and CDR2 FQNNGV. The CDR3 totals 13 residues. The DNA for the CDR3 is TGTGCCAGCGGGGGACTCACAAGCAATGAGCAGTACTTC. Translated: CASGGLTSNEQYF.